This TCR beta chain was recorded in a study of T cells after yellow fever vaccination. About the study: Preparation used SMART-Seq v4 Ultra Low Input for the low-cell-number fractions. Study-wide points: Detected again after the booster were most primary-vaccination clones, at 95% to 96% CD4 and 88% CD8. Among all clonotypes, a small share was observed in both CD4 and CD8 compartments.

This clonotype occurred a few times. Its cognate antigen is unknown. The germline CDR1 and CDR2 sequences are MGHDK and SYGVNS. The CDR3 has 17 amino acids. J lost 4 bases, V lost 3 bases, and 10 bases had no gene match. Via MiXCR, TCRdb re-called the 5' RACE reads, giving one row per CDR3 protein. Here the sample spans about 210,000 distinct CDR3 sequences, under 3.5% being singletons. The chain employs TRBV25-1 and TRBJ2-5; 11 positions match TRBD2. The sequencing used CD4+ T cells sorted from PBMCs, collected 10 days after the yellow fever booster vaccination. This receptor was taken from a man between 18 and 29 years old who received the YFV17D yellow fever vaccine. CDR3 protein: CASSDLFSGGAAETQYF. As DNA, the CDR3 is TGTGCCAGCAGTGATCTGTTTAGCGGGGGGGCCGCAGAGACCCAGTACTTC.